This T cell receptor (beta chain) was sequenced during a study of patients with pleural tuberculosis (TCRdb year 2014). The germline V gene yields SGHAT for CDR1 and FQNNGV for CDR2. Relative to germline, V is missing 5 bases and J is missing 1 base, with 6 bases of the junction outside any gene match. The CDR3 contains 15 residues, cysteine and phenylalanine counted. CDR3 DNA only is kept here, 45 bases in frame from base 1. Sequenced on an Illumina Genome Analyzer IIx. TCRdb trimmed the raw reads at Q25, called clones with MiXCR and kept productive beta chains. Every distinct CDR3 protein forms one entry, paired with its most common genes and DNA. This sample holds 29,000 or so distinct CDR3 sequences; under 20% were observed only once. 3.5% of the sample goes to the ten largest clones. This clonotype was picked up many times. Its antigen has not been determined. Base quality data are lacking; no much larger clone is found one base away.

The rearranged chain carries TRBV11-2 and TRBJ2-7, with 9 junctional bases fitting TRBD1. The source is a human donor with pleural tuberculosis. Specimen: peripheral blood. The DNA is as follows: TGTGCCAGCAGCACCAGACAGGGGGAATCCTACGAGCAGTACTTC. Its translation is CASSTRQGESYEQYF.